The subject of this entry is one T cell receptor beta chain. As yet, its antigen is unknown. The repertoire was sequenced with immunoSEQ multiplex PCR; TCRdb's copy has only in-frame clones and lacks some. The table records about 79,000 clones, more than 85% of them present only once. This sample is drawn from a study of OX40 agonist ivuxolimab in advanced cancers. In the study overall: Clinicians treated patients with ivuxolimab, an agonistic anti-OX40 (CD134) antibody. Partial responses were achieved by three patients, one with hepatocellular carcinoma and two with cutaneous melanoma.

Findings and limits, study-wide: Part of the nonresponder group also had normalized T-cell clonal expansion that was low.

Unmatched junction bases numbered 8, after V lost 10 bases and J lost 5 bases. The CDR3 consists of 14 residues. CDR1 is MDHEN, CDR2 SYDVKM, per germline. This clonotype was sampled from an adult with an advanced solid tumor such as melanoma, head and neck, liver or kidney cancer. Specimen: CD4+ or CD8+ T cells sorted from blood, collected in a trial of the OX40 agonist ivuxolimab. The chain recombines TRBV28 with TRBJ2-7, with TRBD2 matching 13 bases. The CDR3 DNA reads TGTGCCATCCTCGGACTAGCGGGAGACCACGAGCAGTACTTC. The encoded protein is CAILGLAGDHEQYF.